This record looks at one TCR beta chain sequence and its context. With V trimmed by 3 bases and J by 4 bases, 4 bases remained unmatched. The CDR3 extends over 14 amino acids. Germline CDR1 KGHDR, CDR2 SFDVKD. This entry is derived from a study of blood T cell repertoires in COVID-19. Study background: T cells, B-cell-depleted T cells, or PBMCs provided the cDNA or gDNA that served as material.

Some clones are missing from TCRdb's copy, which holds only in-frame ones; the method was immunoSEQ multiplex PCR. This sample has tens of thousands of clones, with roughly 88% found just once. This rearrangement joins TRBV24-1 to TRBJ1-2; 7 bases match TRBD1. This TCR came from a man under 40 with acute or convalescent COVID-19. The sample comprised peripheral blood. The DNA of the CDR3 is TGTGCCACCAGTGATGATGACAGGGTCTATGGCTACACCTTC. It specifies CATSDDDRVYGYTF.